This T cell receptor beta chain was found in a study of early T cells in non-severe SARS-CoV-2 infection. Study summary: The chains were unpaired, and the sequenced material was bulk RNA from unsorted whole blood. Study-level points and caveats: Lookups in VDJdb leaned toward anti-spike CD8 responses and missed private and CD4 specificities.

Trimming stripped 2 bases from V and 1 base from J, with 17 bases between. This CDR3 is built from 17 residues. The germline V gene has CDR1 MNHEY and CDR2 SVGEGT. As concerns this clonotype: Antigen: not known.

Individual cDNA molecules were tagged with unique molecular identifiers, the study reported. MiXCR was run by TCRdb on the 5' RACE reads, yielding one entry per CDR3 protein. The sample includes approximately 46,000 distinct CDR3 sequences, under 30% seen only once; the top ten take 4.5% to 5%. The sequenced sample was whole blood, obtained at baseline. This clonotype was sampled from an adult who was a healthcare worker with PCR-confirmed SARS-CoV-2 infection or an uninfected control (not recorded which). The chain joins TRBV6-2 or TRBV6-3 to TRBJ2-5; D may be TRBD2 (6 bases). The CDR3 DNA is TGTGCCAGCAGTTACACCCTTGGGCGGGACTCCCAAGAGACCCAGTACTTC. Translated: CASSYTLGRDSQETQYF.